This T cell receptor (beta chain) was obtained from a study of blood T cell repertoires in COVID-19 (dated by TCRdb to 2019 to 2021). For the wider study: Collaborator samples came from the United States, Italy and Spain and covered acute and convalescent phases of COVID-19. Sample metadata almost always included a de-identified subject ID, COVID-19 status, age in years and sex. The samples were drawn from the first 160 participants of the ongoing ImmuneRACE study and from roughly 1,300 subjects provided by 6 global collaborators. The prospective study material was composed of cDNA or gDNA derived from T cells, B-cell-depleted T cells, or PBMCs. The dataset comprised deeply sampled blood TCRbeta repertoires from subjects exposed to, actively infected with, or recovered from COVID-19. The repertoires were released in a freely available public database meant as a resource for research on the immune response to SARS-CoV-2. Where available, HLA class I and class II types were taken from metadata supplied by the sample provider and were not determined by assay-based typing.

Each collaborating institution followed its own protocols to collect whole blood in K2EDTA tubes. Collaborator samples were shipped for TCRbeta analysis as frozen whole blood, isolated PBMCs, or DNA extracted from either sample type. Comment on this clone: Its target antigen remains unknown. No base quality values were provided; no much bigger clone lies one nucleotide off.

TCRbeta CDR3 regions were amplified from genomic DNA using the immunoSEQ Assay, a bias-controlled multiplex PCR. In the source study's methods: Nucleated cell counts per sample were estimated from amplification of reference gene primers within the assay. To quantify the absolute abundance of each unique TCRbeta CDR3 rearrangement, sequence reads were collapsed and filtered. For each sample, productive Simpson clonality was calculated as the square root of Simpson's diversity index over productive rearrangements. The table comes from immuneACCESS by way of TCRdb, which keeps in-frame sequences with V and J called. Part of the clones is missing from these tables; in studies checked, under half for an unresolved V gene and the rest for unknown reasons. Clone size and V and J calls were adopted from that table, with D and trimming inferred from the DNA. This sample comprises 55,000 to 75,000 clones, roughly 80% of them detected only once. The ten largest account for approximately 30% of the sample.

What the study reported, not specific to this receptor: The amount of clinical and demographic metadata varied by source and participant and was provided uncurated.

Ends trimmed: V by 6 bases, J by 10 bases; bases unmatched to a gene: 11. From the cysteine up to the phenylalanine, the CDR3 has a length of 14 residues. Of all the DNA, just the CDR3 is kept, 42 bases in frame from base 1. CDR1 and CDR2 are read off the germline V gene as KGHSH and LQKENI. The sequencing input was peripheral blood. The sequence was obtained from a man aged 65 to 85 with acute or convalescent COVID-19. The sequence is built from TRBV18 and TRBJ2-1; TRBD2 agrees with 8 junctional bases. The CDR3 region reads CASSPEGTSGEQFF. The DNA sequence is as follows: TGTGCCAGCTCCCCTGAGGGGACTAGTGGGGAGCAGTTCTTC. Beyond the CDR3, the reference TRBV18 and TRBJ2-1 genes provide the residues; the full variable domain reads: NAGVMQNPRHLVRRRGQEARLRCSPMKGHSHVYWYRQLPEEGLKFMVYLQKENIIDESGMPKERFSAEFPKEGPSILRIQQVVRGDSAAYFCASSPEGTSGEQFFGPGTRLTVL.